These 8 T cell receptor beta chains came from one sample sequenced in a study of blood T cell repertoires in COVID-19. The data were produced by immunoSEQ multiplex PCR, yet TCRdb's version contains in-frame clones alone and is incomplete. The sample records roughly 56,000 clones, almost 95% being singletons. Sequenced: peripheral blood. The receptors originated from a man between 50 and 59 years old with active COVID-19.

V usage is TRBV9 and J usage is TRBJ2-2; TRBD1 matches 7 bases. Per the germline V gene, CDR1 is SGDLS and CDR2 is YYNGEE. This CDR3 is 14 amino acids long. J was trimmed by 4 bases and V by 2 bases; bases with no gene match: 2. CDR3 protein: CASSVNRGTGELFF. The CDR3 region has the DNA TGTGCCAGCAGCGTTAACAGGGGCACCGGGGAGCTGTTTTTT.

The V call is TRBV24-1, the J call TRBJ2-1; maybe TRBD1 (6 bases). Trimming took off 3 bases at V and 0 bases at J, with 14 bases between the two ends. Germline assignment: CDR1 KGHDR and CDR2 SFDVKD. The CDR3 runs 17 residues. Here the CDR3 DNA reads TGTGCCACCAGTGATAACCCCGGGACACTCTCCTACAATGAGCAGTTCTTC. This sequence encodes CATSDNPGTLSYNEQFF.

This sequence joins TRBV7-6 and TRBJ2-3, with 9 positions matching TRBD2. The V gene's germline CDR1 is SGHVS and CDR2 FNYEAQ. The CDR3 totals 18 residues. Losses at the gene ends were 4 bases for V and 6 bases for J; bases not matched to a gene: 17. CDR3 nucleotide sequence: TGTGCCAGCAGCTCCCGGAGGGTTGGCGGGAGGGCAGGTGATACGCAGTATTTT. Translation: CASSSRRVGGRAGDTQYF.

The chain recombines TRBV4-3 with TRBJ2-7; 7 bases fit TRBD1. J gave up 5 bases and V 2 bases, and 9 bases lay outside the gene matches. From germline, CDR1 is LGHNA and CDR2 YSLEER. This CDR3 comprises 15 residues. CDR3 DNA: TGCGCCAGCAGCCAAAATACAGGGGTGATGGACGAGCAGTACTTC. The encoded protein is CASSQNTGVMDEQYF.

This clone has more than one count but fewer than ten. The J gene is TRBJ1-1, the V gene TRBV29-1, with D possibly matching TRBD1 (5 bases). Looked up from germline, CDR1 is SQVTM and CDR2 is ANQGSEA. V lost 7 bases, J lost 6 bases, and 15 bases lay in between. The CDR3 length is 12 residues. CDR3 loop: CSGRTLESEAFF. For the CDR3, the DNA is TGCAGCGGCCGGACACTTGAGTCTGAAGCTTTCTTT.

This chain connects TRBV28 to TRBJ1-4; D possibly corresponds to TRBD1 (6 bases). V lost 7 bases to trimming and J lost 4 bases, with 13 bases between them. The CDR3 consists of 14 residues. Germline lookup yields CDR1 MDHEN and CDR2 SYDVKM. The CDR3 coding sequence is TGTGCCAGCACTAGTGGGGGCTTTAATGAAAAACTGTTTTTT. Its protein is CASTSGGFNEKLFF.

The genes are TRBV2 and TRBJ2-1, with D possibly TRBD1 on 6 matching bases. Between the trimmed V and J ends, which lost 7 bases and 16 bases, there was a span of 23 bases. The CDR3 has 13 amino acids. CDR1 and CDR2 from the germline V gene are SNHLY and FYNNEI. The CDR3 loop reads CASNPLPWGPIFF. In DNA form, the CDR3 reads TGTGCCAGCAACCCGCTACCCTGGGGGCCTATTTTCTTC. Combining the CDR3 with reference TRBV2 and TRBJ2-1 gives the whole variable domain EPEVTQTPSHQVTQMGQEVILRCVPISNHLYFYWYRQILGQKVEFLVSFYNNEISEKSEIFDDQFSVERPDGSNFTLKIRSTKLEDSAMYFCASNPLPWGPIFFGPGTRLTVL.

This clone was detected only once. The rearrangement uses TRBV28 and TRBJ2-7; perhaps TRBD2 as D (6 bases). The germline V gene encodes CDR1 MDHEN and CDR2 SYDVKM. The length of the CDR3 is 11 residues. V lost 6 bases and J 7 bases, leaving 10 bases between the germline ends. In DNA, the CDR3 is TGTGCCAGCAGGACCCGGGGGGAGCAGTACTTC. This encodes CASRTRGEQYF.